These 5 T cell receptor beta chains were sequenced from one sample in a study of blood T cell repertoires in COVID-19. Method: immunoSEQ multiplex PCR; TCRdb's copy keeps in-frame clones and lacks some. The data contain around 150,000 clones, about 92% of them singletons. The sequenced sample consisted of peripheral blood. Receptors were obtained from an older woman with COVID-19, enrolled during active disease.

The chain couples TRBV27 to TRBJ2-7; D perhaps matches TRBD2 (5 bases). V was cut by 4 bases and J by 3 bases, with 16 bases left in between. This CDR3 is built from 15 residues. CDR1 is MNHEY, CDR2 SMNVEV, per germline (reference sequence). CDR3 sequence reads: CASSYEGGPYYEQYF. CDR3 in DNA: TGTGCCAGCAGTTACGAAGGAGGCCCATACTACGAGCAGTACTTC.

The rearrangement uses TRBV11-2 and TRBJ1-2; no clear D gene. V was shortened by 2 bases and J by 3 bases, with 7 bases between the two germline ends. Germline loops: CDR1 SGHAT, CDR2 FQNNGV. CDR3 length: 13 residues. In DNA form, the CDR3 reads TGTGCCAGCAGCTTAAACTACGACTATGGCTACACCTTC. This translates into CASSLNYDYGYTF.

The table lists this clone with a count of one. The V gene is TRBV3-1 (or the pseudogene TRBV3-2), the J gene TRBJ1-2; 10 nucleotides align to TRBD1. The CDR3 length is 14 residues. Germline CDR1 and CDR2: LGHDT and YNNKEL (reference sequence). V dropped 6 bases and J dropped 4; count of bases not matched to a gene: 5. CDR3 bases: TGTGCCAGCAGTCGACAGGGGGCCGGCTATGGCTACACCTTC. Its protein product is CASSRQGAGYGYTF.

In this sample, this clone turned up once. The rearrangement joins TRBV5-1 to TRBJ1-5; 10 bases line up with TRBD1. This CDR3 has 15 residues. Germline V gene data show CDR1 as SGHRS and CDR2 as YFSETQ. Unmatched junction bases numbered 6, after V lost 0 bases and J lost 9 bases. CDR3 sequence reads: CASSLGGGQGGPQHF. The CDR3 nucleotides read TGCGCCAGCAGCTTGGGCGGCGGACAGGGGGGGCCCCAGCATTTT.

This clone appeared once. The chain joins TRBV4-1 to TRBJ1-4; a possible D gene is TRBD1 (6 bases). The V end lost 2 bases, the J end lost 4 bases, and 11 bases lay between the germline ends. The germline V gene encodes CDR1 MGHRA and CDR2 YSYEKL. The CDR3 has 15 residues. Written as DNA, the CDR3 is TGCGCCAGCAGCCAAAGAGGGGGTAGTAATGAAAAACTGTTTTTT. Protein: CASSQRGGSNEKLFF.